The entry below describes one T cell receptor (beta chain). Original data processing: It was from reference gene primer amplification that nucleated cell counts were estimated. Using immunoSEQ multiplex PCR, the repertoire was profiled, and TCRdb retains in-frame clones only, with some absent. D and trimming come from the DNA, and the V and J calls and clone size come from that table. The table includes about 250,000 clones, 70% to 85% detected once. The data stem from a study of blood T cell repertoires in COVID-19. Study as a whole: Spain, Italy and the United States supplied samples that represented acute and convalescent COVID-19. PBMCs, B-cell-depleted T cells, or T cells were the source of the cDNA or gDNA that made up the material.

The CDR3 loop spans 17 amino acids. Germline V gene lookup returns CDR1 LNHDA and CDR2 SQIVND (reference sequence). Trimming left V 1 base short and J 1 base short, with 17 bases between. The sample comprised peripheral blood. The source of this sequence is a man at least 80 years old with acute or convalescent COVID-19. The rearrangement uses TRBV19 and TRBJ2-7; possible D gene TRBD1, 6 bases. The CDR3 DNA reads TGTGCCAGTAGTATAGCTGAAAGTGAGACAGGATCCTACGAGCAGTACTTC. Translated: CASSIAESETGSYEQYF.